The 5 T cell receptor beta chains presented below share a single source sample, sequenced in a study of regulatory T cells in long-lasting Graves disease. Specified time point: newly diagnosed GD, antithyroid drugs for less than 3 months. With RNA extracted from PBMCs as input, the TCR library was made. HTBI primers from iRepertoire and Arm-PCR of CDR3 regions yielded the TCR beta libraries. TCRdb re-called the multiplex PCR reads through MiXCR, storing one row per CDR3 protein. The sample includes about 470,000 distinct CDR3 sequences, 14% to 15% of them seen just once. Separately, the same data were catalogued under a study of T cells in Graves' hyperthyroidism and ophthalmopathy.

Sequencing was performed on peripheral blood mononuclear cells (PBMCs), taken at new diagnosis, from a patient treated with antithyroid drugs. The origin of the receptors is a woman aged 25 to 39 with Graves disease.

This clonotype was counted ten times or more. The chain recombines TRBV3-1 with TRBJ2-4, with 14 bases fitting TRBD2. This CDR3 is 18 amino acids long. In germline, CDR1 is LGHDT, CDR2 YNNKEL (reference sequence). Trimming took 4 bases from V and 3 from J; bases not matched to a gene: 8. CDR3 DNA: TGTGCCAGCAGCCTATTGGGACTAGCGGGAGTGGACAAAAACATTCAGTACTTC. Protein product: CASSLLGLAGVDKNIQYF.

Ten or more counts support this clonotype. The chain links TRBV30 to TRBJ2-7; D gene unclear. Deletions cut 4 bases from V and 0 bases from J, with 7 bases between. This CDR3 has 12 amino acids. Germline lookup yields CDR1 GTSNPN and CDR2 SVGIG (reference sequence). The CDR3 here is CAWTRDSYEQYF. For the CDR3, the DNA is TGTGCCTGGACCCGCGACTCCTACGAGCAGTACTTC.

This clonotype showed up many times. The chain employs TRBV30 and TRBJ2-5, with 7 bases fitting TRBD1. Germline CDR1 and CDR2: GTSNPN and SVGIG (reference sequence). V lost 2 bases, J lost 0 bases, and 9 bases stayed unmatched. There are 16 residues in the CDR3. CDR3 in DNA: TGTGCCTGGAGTCCCTGGGACAGAGTGTACCAAGAGACCCAGTACTTC. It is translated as CAWSPWDRVYQETQYF.

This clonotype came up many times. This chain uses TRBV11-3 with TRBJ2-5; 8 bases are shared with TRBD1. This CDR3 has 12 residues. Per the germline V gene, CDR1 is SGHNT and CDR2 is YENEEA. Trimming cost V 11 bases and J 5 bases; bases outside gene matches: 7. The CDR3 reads CAAQGARETQYF. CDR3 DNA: TGTGCCGCTCAGGGGGCCCGGGAGACCCAGTACTTC. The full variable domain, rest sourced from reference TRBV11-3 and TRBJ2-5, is EAGVVQSPRYKIIEKKQPVAFWCNPISGHNTLYWYLQNLGQGPELLIRYENEEAVDDSQLPKDRFSAERLKGVDSTLKIQPAELGDSAVYLCAAQGARETQYFGPGTRLLVL.

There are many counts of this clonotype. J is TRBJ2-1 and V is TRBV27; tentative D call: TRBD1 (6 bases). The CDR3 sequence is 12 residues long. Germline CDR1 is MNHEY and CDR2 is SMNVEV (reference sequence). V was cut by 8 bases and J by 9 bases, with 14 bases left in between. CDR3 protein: CASGRQVGEQFF. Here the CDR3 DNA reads TGTGCCAGCGGGAGACAGGTCGGTGAGCAGTTCTTC.